This T cell receptor (beta chain) was sequenced for a study of cytomegalovirus exposure and HLA in healthy donors. General study findings and limits: By a later analysis, the bulk of CMV-associated TCR beta chains appeared HLA-restricted. Later analysis demonstrated an association between a missense DCLRE1C variant and TCR beta V- and J-gene trimming.

Germline trimming cut 7 bases from V and 1 base from J; bases unmatched to any gene: 6. The CDR3 consists of 14 residues. Germline V CDR1 and CDR2: MDHEN, SYDVKM. Points on this clone: What it binds is not known.

A multiplex PCR was run with 60 Vbeta primers and 13 Jbeta primers. TCRdb keeps only in-frame clones here, not all; method: immunoSEQ multiplex PCR. Of around 110,000 clones in the sample, 70% to 75% were seen once. The chain is built from TRBV28 and TRBJ2-7; 8 bases line up with TRBD1. Material: PBMCs. The sequence was collected from a woman aged 18-29 years in good health and CMV-seronegative. CDR3 in DNA: TGTGCCAGCACCGTGACAGGGGCGTCCTACGAGCAGTACTTC. Its translation is CASTVTGASYEQYF.